This passage covers 23 T cell receptor beta chains from one sample sequenced in a study of T cells after somatic rescue of genetic block. Sequencing was performed with immunoSEQ multiplex PCR; in TCRdb, only in-frame clones are kept and a portion is missing. The sample lists tens of thousands of clones, just under 90% occurring once. The sample was peripheral blood mononuclear cells (PBMCs). These TCRs come from a young woman.

The CDR3 coding sequence is TGTGCCAGCACCCGGTCAAGCACGATTTCGTACGAGCAGTACTTC. Its protein is CASTRSSTISYEQYF. This chain links TRBV2 with TRBJ2-7; D is undetermined. Germline lookup yields CDR1 SNHLY and CDR2 FYNNEI. CDR3 size: 15 residues. V lost 7 bases and J 4 bases, leaving 20 bases between the germline ends.

This rearrangement joins TRBV9 to TRBJ1-5; D is ambiguous. The CDR3 totals 16 residues. Trimming took off 3 bases at V and 3 bases at J, with 16 bases between the two ends. Germline CDR1 is SGDLS and CDR2 is YYNGEE. CDR3 DNA: TGTGCCAGCAGCGCGGGCATGGAAGCTATCAATCAGCCCCAGCATTTT. This translates into CASSAGMEAINQPQHF.

Of note for this clone: This sample also contains other DNA sequences that code for the same CDR3. The chain recombines TRBV28 with TRBJ1-1; the D gene is possibly TRBD1 (6 bases). Germline values: CDR1 MDHEN, CDR2 SYDVKM. The CDR3 is 14 residues long. The V and J ends lost 6 bases and 0 bases respectively, with 11 bases between them. Written as DNA, the CDR3 is TGTGCCAGCAGCCCGGGGGCCCTGAACACTGAAGCTTTCTTT. Translating gives CASSPGALNTEAFF.

The chain combines TRBV19 with TRBJ2-3; D is possibly TRBD1 or TRBD2 (5 bases each). The CDR3 is 13 residues long. Germline CDR1 is LNHDA and CDR2 is SQIVND (reference sequence). The V gene lost 11 bases and the J gene lost 1 base, with 13 bases spanning the gap. The CDR3 is CASRQGGTDTQYF. The CDR3 nucleotides read TGTGCCTCCCGGCAGGGAGGCACAGATACGCAGTATTTT.

The chain recombines TRBV6-1 with TRBJ2-4; 12 bases fit TRBD2. Germline V lookup: CDR1 MNHNS, CDR2 SASEGT. This CDR3 contains 15 residues. With 4 bases clipped from V and 5 bases from J, the junction kept 3 bases outside the gene matches. The CDR3 sequence: CASSVTSGSENIQYF. In DNA, the CDR3 is TGTGCCAGCAGTGTGACTAGCGGGAGCGAAAACATTCAGTACTTC.

The chain has TRBV18 and TRBJ2-7; TRBD1 is a possible D gene (6 bases). With 6 bases removed from V and 6 bases from J, the gap between germline ends came to 15 bases. Germline V gene data show CDR1 as KGHSH and CDR2 as LQKENI. The CDR3 runs 13 residues. The CDR3 protein is CASSVKQGSEQYF. The CDR3, as DNA: TGTGCCAGCTCCGTCAAACAGGGTTCCGAGCAGTACTTC.

The chain links TRBV5-1 to TRBJ2-7; weak D call: TRBD1 (6 bases). The CDR3 length is 15 residues. Trimming pared 0 bases from V and 3 bases from J, leaving 13 bases between. The germline CDR1 and CDR2 sequences are SGHRS and YFSETQ. Here the CDR3 DNA reads TGCGCCAGCAGCTTGGACGGACAGCCTTACTACGAGCAGTACTTC. This gives the protein CASSLDGQPYYEQYF.

This chain links TRBV29-1 with TRBJ1-4; no clear D. CDR3 size: 13 residues. Germline assignment: CDR1 SQVTM and CDR2 ANQGSEA. V shed 5 bases and J shed 4 bases, with 11 bases lying between them. CDR3 sequence (DNA): TGCAGCGTTCAAGGGTCGGGTAATGAAAAACTGTTTTTT. It codes for CSVQGSGNEKLFF.

This rearrangement joins TRBV4-3 to TRBJ2-7, with 8 bases aligning to TRBD2. The J segment lost 6 bases and the V segment lost 2 bases, leaving 6 bases of the junction unmatched. The CDR3 consists of 14 residues. Germline-derived CDR1 and CDR2 are LGHNA and YSLEER. The CDR3 is CASSQPGLGGEQYF. For the CDR3, the DNA is TGCGCCAGCAGCCAACCGGGACTAGGGGGCGAGCAGTACTTC.

The rearrangement uses TRBV30 and TRBJ1-5; TRBD1 matches 10 bases. Germline CDR1 is GTSNPN and CDR2 is SVGIG (reference sequence). The CDR3 covers 14 residues. The ends lost 3 bases at V and 5 bases at J; junction bases unmatched: 4. The CDR3 DNA follows: TGTGCCTGGAGCCCCGGACAGGGGGATCAGCCCCAGCATTTT. Encoded protein: CAWSPGQGDQPQHF.

The chain recombines TRBV28 with TRBJ2-7; D possibly corresponds to TRBD2 (7 bases). The CDR3 contains 15 residues. V was trimmed by 7 bases and J by 5 bases, leaving 21 bases between them. CDR1 and CDR2 (germline): MDHEN, SYDVKM. CDR3 sequence (DNA): TGTGCCAGCAAGCAACCTGGAGGGGGGGACCACGAGCAGTACTTC. It specifies CASKQPGGGDHEQYF.

The sample holds one count of this clone. The gene calls are TRBV29-1 and TRBJ1-2; no clear D. Germline V gene lookup returns CDR1 SQVTM and CDR2 ANQGSEA. The CDR3 sequence is 9 residues long. V dropped 6 bases and J dropped 7 bases, with 6 bases sitting between them. CDR3 bases: TGCAGCGTGGCCGCTGGCTACACCTTC. Translated, it gives CSVAAGYTF.

This clone was seen just once. The CDR3 loop reads CASSLRGAYEQYF. CDR3 in DNA: TGTGCCAGCAGCTTGCGGGGAGCCTACGAGCAGTACTTC. The chain employs TRBV5-6 and TRBJ2-7, with a possible D match to TRBD2 (5 bases). CDR3 size: 13 residues. Trimming shortened V by 1 base and J by 2 bases, and 7 bases separated the two germline ends. Germline CDR1 is SGHDT and CDR2 is YYEEEE. The full variable domain, rest sourced from reference TRBV5-6 and TRBJ2-7, is DAGVTQSPTHLIKTRGQQVTLRCSPKSGHDTVSWYQQALGQGPQFIFQYYEEEERQRGNFPDRFSGHQFPNYSSELNVNALLLGDSALYLCASSLRGAYEQYFGPGTRLTVT.

The chain combines TRBV4-2 with TRBJ1-1; D gene uncertain. The CDR3 has 12 residues. Looked up from germline, CDR1 is LGHNA and CDR2 is YNFKEQ. With 0 bases removed from V and 10 bases from J, the gap between germline ends came to 9 bases. The CDR3 loop reads CASSQEKGTAFF. Here the CDR3 DNA reads TGTGCCAGCAGCCAAGAGAAGGGAACAGCTTTCTTT.

J is TRBJ2-7 and V is TRBV19; 10 nucleotides match TRBD1. The V segment lost 0 bases and the J segment 4 bases; nucleotides outside the gene matches: 3. The germline CDR1 and CDR2 sequences are LNHDA and SQIVND (reference sequence). The CDR3 loop spans 15 amino acids. The CDR3 nucleotides read TGTGCCAGTAGTATAGAGACAGGGGGCGGGTACGAGCAGTACTTC. Protein product: CASSIETGGGYEQYF.

V is TRBV10-3 and J is TRBJ1-3, with a weak D call TRBD1 (5 bases). Trimming cost V 8 bases and J 0 bases, with 8 bases left between them. Per the germline V gene, CDR1 is ENHRY and CDR2 is SYGVKD. The CDR3 sequence is 13 residues long. The CDR3 region is CAIGTDSGNTIYF. Here the CDR3 DNA reads TGTGCCATCGGGACGGACTCTGGAAACACCATATATTTT.

The J gene is TRBJ1-2, the V gene TRBV7-9, with D possibly matching TRBD1 (5 bases). Germline lookup yields CDR1 SEHNR and CDR2 FQNEAQ (reference sequence). The CDR3 is made up of 15 amino acids. Trimming took off 2 bases at V and 6 bases at J, with 16 bases between the two ends. The CDR3 protein is CASSLYRGDMDGYTF. CDR3 nucleotides: TGTGCCAGCAGCTTATACCGGGGGGATATGGATGGCTACACCTTC.

This chain connects TRBV2 to TRBJ1-1; no firm D call. Germline assignment: CDR1 SNHLY and CDR2 FYNNEI. Trimming cost V 3 bases and J 2 bases, with 7 bases left between them. The CDR3 spans 13 residues. CDR3 in amino acids: CASSEGINTEAFF. The CDR3 nucleotides are TGTGCCAGCAGTGAGGGAATTAACACTGAAGCTTTCTTT.

In this sample, this clone turned up a few times. The CDR3 here is CASSPGRGWNYGYTF. CDR3 in DNA: TGTGCCAGCAGCCCGGGCAGGGGGTGGAACTATGGCTACACCTTC. The chain links TRBV4-2 to TRBJ1-2, with 7 bases matching TRBD1. From germline, CDR1 is LGHNA and CDR2 YNFKEQ. V shed 4 bases, J shed 2 bases, and the junction held 7 bases outside the gene matches. This CDR3 contains 15 residues.

The CDR3 loop is CASSEPGLNTEAFF. For the CDR3, the DNA is TGTGCCAGCAGTGAACCGGGCCTGAACACTGAAGCTTTCTTT. The J gene is TRBJ1-1, the V gene TRBV6-1; no clear D gene. The CDR3 contains 14 residues. In germline, CDR1 is MNHNS, CDR2 SASEGT. V shed 2 bases and J shed 0 bases, with 7 bases lying between them.

The V gene is TRBV9, the J gene TRBJ2-3; D might be TRBD2 (5 bases). The germline V gene has CDR1 SGDLS and CDR2 YYNGEE. This CDR3 has 18 amino acids. V was cut by 2 bases and J by 2 bases, with 21 bases left in between. CDR3 amino acids: CASSVTSGRGSFTDTQYF. CDR3 coding DNA: TGTGCCAGCAGCGTTACCAGTGGGCGCGGGTCGTTCACAGATACGCAGTATTTT. The variable domain in full, completed from reference TRBV9 and TRBJ2-3, reads DSGVTQTPKHLITATGQRVTLRCSPRSGDLSVYWYQQSLDQGLQFLIQYYNGEERAKGNILERFSAQQFPDLHSELNLSSLELGDSALYFCASSVTSGRGSFTDTQYFGPGTRLTVL.

The chain uses TRBV7-9 and TRBJ2-7; no definite D call. The CDR3 sequence is 12 residues long. From germline, CDR1 is SEHNR and CDR2 FQNEAQ (reference sequence). V lost 6 bases and J lost 3, with 9 bases in between. The CDR3 region is CASRRGGYEQYF. The CDR3, as DNA: TGTGCCAGCAGAAGAGGCGGCTACGAGCAGTACTTC.

This chain uses TRBV7-6 with TRBJ2-7; TRBD2 matches 8 bases. V gave up 1 base and J gave up 6 bases; unmatched junction bases: 5. CDR1 and CDR2 from the germline V gene are SGHVS and FNYEAQ. The CDR3 has 14 amino acids. The CDR3 bases are TGTGCCAGCAGCTTAGTCCCAGCGGGAGTCGAGCAGTACTTC. This codes for CASSLVPAGVEQYF.